The clone carrying this TCR beta chain occurred a few times. These data are taken from a study of identical twins. MiXCR, run by TCRdb on the 5' RACE reads, gives a single entry per CDR3 protein. The sample contains roughly 540,000 distinct CDR3 sequences, roughly a fifth of which appear only once. V shed 4 bases and J 7 bases; nucleotides not matched to a gene: 10. Germline CDR1 is SGHRS and CDR2 is YFSETQ. The CDR3 has 15 residues. This sample also belongs to another study, concerning T cells expressing NK-cell markers.

The TCR was taken from a woman younger than 30 in good health. This chain uses TRBV5-1 with TRBJ2-1; 8 nucleotides agree with TRBD2. The sequenced material came from CD4+ T cells sorted from blood. CDR3 loop: CASSPGGSPMNEQFF. The CDR3 nucleotides are TGCGCCAGCAGCCCGGGAGGGTCCCCCATGAATGAGCAGTTCTTC.